The source of this T cell receptor beta chain is a study of T cell changes during pregnancy in multiple sclerosis. Assay: immunoSEQ multiplex PCR; the TCRdb copy retains only in-frame clones and omits some. The data show about 74,000 clones, 80% to 90% seen once. The germline gives CDR1 SGHRS, CDR2 YFSETQ. The CDR3 consists of 13 residues. Trimming pared 2 bases from V and 4 bases from J, leaving 9 bases between. The chain recombines TRBV5-1 with TRBJ1-2; TRBD1 is a possible D gene (5 bases). This TCR was sampled from a female donor with multiple sclerosis, enrolled in a pregnancy study. Sequenced here: peripheral blood, sampled before pregnancy. CDR3 sequence: CASSFVGGYGYTF. The CDR3 region has the DNA TGCGCCAGCAGCTTTGTCGGGGGCTATGGCTACACCTTC.